This T cell receptor (beta chain) was sequenced for a study of OX40 agonist ivuxolimab in advanced cancers. Whole-study context: Three patients got partial responses; one had hepatocellular carcinoma and two had cutaneous melanoma.

Per germline, CDR1 SGHAT and CDR2 FQNNGV. The CDR3 loop spans 15 amino acids. Germline trimming cut 5 bases from V and 1 base from J; bases unmatched to any gene: 7. Data came from immunoSEQ multiplex PCR; TCRdb stores just in-frame clones and leaves some out. The sample shows over 100,000 clones, more than 80% of them seen only once. Sequencing was performed on CD4+ or CD8+ T cells sorted from blood, taken in a trial of the OX40 agonist ivuxolimab. The sequence came from an adult with an advanced solid tumor such as melanoma, head and neck, liver or kidney cancer. The chain combines TRBV11-2 with TRBJ2-5, with 7 bases fitting TRBD1. For the CDR3, the DNA is TGTGCCAGCAGCCGATTGGGACAGCTCCAAGAGACCCAGTACTTC. This codes for CASSRLGQLQETQYF.